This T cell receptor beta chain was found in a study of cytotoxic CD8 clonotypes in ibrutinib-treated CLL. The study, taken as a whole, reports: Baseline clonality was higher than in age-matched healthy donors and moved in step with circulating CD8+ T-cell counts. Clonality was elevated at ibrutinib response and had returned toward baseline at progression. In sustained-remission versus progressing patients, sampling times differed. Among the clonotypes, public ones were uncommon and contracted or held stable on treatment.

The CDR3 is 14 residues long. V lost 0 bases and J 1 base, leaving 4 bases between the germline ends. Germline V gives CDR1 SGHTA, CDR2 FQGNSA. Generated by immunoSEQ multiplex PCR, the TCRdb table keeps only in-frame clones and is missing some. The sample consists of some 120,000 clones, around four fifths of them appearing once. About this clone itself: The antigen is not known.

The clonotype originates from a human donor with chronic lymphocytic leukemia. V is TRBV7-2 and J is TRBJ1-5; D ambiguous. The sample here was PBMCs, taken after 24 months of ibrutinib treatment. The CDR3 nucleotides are TGTGCCAGCAGCTTAGCACCCAGCAATCAGCCCCAGCATTTT. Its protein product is CASSLAPSNQPQHF.